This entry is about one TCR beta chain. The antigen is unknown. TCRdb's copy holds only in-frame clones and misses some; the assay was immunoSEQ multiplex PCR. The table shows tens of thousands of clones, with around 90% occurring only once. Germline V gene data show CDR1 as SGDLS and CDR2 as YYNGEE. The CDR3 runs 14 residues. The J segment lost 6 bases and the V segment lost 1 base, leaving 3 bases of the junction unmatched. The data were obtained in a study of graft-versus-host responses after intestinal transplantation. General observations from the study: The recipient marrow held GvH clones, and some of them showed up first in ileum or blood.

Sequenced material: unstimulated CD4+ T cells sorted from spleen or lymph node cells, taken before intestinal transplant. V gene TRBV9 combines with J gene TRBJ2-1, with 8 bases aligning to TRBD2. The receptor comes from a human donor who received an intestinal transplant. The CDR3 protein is CASSVRTSSNEQFF. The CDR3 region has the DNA TGTGCCAGCAGCGTAAGGACTAGCTCCAATGAGCAGTTCTTC.